This is a list of T cell receptor beta chains from one sample in a study of CD8+CD57+ T cells in acquired aplastic anemia. TCRdb redid the calling of the reads with MiXCR, one entry per CDR3 protein. The sample carries about 240,000 distinct CDR3 sequences, 45% to 50% recorded once. The material sequenced was sorted CD4+, CD8+, or CD8+CD57+ T cells (not recorded which) from PBMCs. Receptors originate from a human donor with aplastic anemia. The CDR3 runs from the conserved cysteine through the conserved F or W. Size values are once, few and many counts, or a class for expanded clones, and some rows have none.

NA 14 TRBJ1-6 TRBV7-6 CASSLYPYNSPLHF
many 15 TRBJ1-5 TRBV20-1 CSARDIETGGEPQHF
many 17 TRBJ1-6 TRBV12-3/TRBV12-4 CASSELGGAAVNSPLHF
NA 15 TRBJ1-2 TRBV6-5 CASSYSDSANYGYTF
many 14 TRBJ1-1 TRBV20-1 CSVPGGDRGAEAFF
NA 18 TRBJ1-3 TRBV6-2/TRBV6-3 CASNNHSPSSFSGNTIYF
many 16 TRBJ2-1 TRBV7-6 CASSLKFGLSYNEQFF
NA 13 TRBJ2-7 TRBV19 CASSFHTPYEQYF
NA 13 TRBJ1-1 TRBV29-1 CSVRTLMTTEAFF
NA 16 TRBJ1-6 TRBV6-6 CASSYADRSPLGPLHF
NA 15 TRBJ2-3 TRBV7-9 CASTLQGAGSDTQYF
many 15 TRBJ1-2 TRBV6-5 CASSYGATGGHGYTF
many 15 TRBJ1-2 TRBV10-3 CAISELVGKLYGYTF
few 13 TRBJ2-7 TRBV5-1 CASTQSGAYEQYF
NA 14 TRBJ2-7 TRBV20-1 CSARGTGVSYEQYF
many 12 TRBJ1-1 TRBV28 CASSQDVFGAFF
many 13 TRBJ1-1 TRBV24-1 CATSEGRNTEAFF
few 18 TRBJ2-1 TRBV4-3 CASSQEGSGGAFYNEQFF
NA 14 TRBJ2-7 TRBV15 CATSRGGGTYEQYF
NA 16 TRBJ1-2 TRBV7-2 CASSLYREGTQGGYTF
NA 14 TRBJ2-2 TRBV11-3 CASSLEGDNGELFF
NA 14 TRBJ2-3 TRBV7-2 CASKTSESTDTQYF
NA 17 TRBJ2-7 TRBV7-8 CASSLQTSGRERYEQYF
NA 14 TRBJ1-2 TRBV19 CASSTPDGVYGYTF